What follows are 28 T cell receptor beta chains derived from one specimen sequenced in a study of shared clonotypes between healthy human individuals. Sequencing was performed with immunoSEQ multiplex PCR; in TCRdb, only in-frame clones are kept and a portion is missing. This sample has around 600,000 clones; about 96% occur once, and the top ten carry roughly 0.055%. Sequencing used naive CD4+ T cells sorted from blood. Subset indicated: CD45RA+ positively selected. The receptors derive from a woman younger than 45 in good health.

The V and J genes are TRBV7-7 and TRBJ2-3; TRBD1 matches 9 bases. CDR3 length: 18 residues. J was trimmed by 6 bases and V by 4 bases; bases with no gene match: 17. Germline assignment: CDR1 SSHAT and CDR2 FNYEAQ (reference sequence). The CDR3, as DNA: TGTGCCAGCAGCTCAGCCGGTCGGGACAGGGTTAGATCCGATACGCAGTATTTT. This translates into CASSSAGRDRVRSDTQYF.

The chain combines TRBV7-9 with TRBJ1-2, with D possibly being TRBD1 (5 bases). Trimming removed 5 bases from V and 2 bases from J, with 15 bases in between. This CDR3 comprises 15 residues. Germline CDR1 SEHNR, CDR2 FQNEAQ (reference sequence). The CDR3 DNA sequence: TGTGCCAGCAGCCCCTGGGGCAGCCAAAACTATGGCTACACCTTC. The encoded protein is CASSPWGSQNYGYTF.

V and J are TRBV19 and TRBJ1-4; D not resolved. The CDR3 runs to 12 residues. With 5 bases removed from V and 7 bases from J, the gap between germline ends came to 8 bases. Per the germline V gene, CDR1 is LNHDA and CDR2 is SQIVND (reference sequence). The CDR3 sequence is CASSPGPEKLFF. CDR3 nucleotide sequence: TGTGCCAGTAGTCCAGGACCTGAAAAACTGTTTTTT. The variable domain in full, completed from reference TRBV19 and TRBJ1-4, reads DGGITQSPKYLFRKEGQNVTLSCEQNLNHDAMYWYRQDPGQGLRLIYYSQIVNDFQKGDIAEGYSVSREKKESFPLTVTSAQKNPTAFYLCASSPGPEKLFFGSGTQLSVL.

V gene TRBV28 combines with J gene TRBJ2-7, with D perhaps matching TRBD1 or TRBD2 (5 bases each). Trimming took 3 bases from V and 3 from J, leaving 9 bases between them. Germline lookup yields CDR1 MDHEN and CDR2 SYDVKM. The CDR3 sequence is 13 residues long. This chain's CDR3 is CASSLGTDYEQYF. Written as DNA, the CDR3 is TGTGCCAGCAGTTTGGGGACGGACTACGAGCAGTACTTC. Combining the CDR3 with reference TRBV28 and TRBJ2-7 gives the whole variable domain DVKVTQSSRYLVKRTGEKVFLECVQDMDHENMFWYRQDPGLGLRLIYFSYDVKMKEKGDIPEGYSVSREKKERFSLILESASTNQTSMYLCASSLGTDYEQYFGPGTRLTVT.

This clone was counted a single time. This chain uses TRBV14 with TRBJ2-7; D perhaps matches TRBD2 (6 bases). CDR1 is SGHDN and CDR2 is FVKESK in the germline V gene. Trimming removed 0 bases at V and 0 bases at J, with 12 bases between. The CDR3 is made up of 16 amino acids. The CDR3: CASSQEYRGSSYEQYF. The CDR3 DNA is TGTGCCAGCAGCCAAGAATACCGGGGGAGCTCCTACGAGCAGTACTTC.

The V and J genes are TRBV11-2 and TRBJ1-1; D unclear. This CDR3 has 13 residues. Germline values: CDR1 SGHAT, CDR2 FQNNGV. The V end was cut by 5 bases, the J end by 2 bases, with 9 bases between. CDR3 in DNA: TGTGCCAGCAGCGAGACCCTAAACACTGAAGCTTTCTTT. This gives the protein CASSETLNTEAFF.

This chain joins TRBV7-9 and TRBJ2-1; D might be TRBD1 or TRBD2, each matching 6 bases. Germline V lookup: CDR1 SEHNR, CDR2 FQNEAQ (reference sequence). V dropped 5 bases and J dropped 0 bases, with 14 bases sitting between them. The CDR3 sequence is 16 residues long. DNA of the CDR3: TGTGCCAGCAGCCCGAGGAGGGGGAGCTCCTACAATGAGCAGTTCTTC. Encoded protein: CASSPRRGSSYNEQFF.

The gene calls are TRBV7-6 and TRBJ1-1; 7 bases agree with TRBD1. V lost 1 base, J lost 5 bases, and 4 bases stayed unmatched. CDR3 size: 14 residues. Germline V gene lookup returns CDR1 SGHVS and CDR2 FNYEAQ. The CDR3 DNA reads TGTGCCAGCAGCTTAGACAGGGGCTGGACTGAAGCTTTCTTT. Protein product: CASSLDRGWTEAFF.

This chain joins TRBV27 and TRBJ2-7, with D possibly being TRBD2 (6 bases). V lost 3 bases and J 0 bases, leaving 12 bases between the germline ends. The length of the CDR3 is 15 residues. Germline V gene sequence: CDR1 MNHEY, CDR2 SMNVEV (reference sequence). For the CDR3, the DNA is TGTGCCAGCAGTTTTACGGGAGTACACTCCTACGAGCAGTACTTC. Protein sequence: CASSFTGVHSYEQYF.

This chain connects TRBV28 to TRBJ1-5; 9 positions agree with TRBD1. The V and J ends lost 2 bases and 6 bases, in that order; junction bases with no gene match: 5. Germline V gene sequence: CDR1 MDHEN, CDR2 SYDVKM. There are 15 residues in the CDR3. CDR3 amino acids: CASSLPTGGFQPQHF. For the CDR3, the DNA is TGTGCCAGCAGTTTACCAACAGGGGGCTTTCAGCCCCAGCATTTT.

V gene TRBV5-1 combines with J gene TRBJ1-1; 9 bases are a match to TRBD1. Germline V CDR1 and CDR2: SGHRS, YFSETQ. The V segment lost 1 base and the J segment 6 bases; nucleotides outside the gene matches: 10. The CDR3 loop spans 16 amino acids. The CDR3 bases are TGCGCCAGCAGCTTGACCTCCGGGACAGGGCTTTCTGAAGCTTTCTTT. It is translated as CASSLTSGTGLSEAFF.

The CDR3 sequence is CASSDGTASSYNSPLHF. The CDR3 DNA sequence: TGTGCCAGTAGCGATGGGACGGCGAGCTCCTATAATTCACCCCTCCACTTT. The chain combines TRBV19 with TRBJ1-6; D is perhaps TRBD1 (5 bases). The CDR3 runs to 17 residues. The germline V and J ends were trimmed by 6 bases and 0 bases, with 15 bases remaining between them. The germline gives CDR1 LNHDA, CDR2 SQIVND (reference sequence).

The chain carries TRBV6-5 and TRBJ2-7; TRBD1 matches 7 bases. V was clipped by 3 bases and J by 1 base; unmatched bases: 6. Germline values: CDR1 MNHEY, CDR2 SVGAGI. The CDR3 consists of 15 residues. CDR3 in amino acids: CASSYHRGRSYEQYF. In nucleotides, the CDR3 is TGTGCCAGCAGTTATCACAGGGGCCGATCCTACGAGCAGTACTTC.

The V and J genes are TRBV5-1 and TRBJ1-5; a possible D gene is TRBD1 (6 bases). The CDR3 spans 14 residues. Deletions cut 5 bases from V and 2 bases from J, with 11 bases between. Per germline, CDR1 SGHRS and CDR2 YFSETQ. The CDR3 DNA follows: TGCGCCAGCAGAGACAGGCCTGGCAATCAGCCCCAGCATTTT. Its protein product is CASRDRPGNQPQHF.

This clone was detected only once. This chain connects TRBV4-1 to TRBJ2-2, with 7 bases identical to TRBD2. Germline V CDR1 and CDR2: MGHRA, YSYEKL. V was pared by 4 bases and J by 5 bases, with 10 bases of the junction left unmatched. CDR3 length: 16 amino acids. In DNA form, the CDR3 reads TGCGCCAGCAGCCGACTGGGCGGGAGTGGTACCGGGGAGCTGTTTTTT. Protein sequence: CASSRLGGSGTGELFF.

The chain is built from TRBV6-1 and TRBJ1-3; D may be TRBD1 (6 bases). V lost 7 bases to trimming and J lost 4 bases, with 17 bases between them. CDR1 is MNHNS, CDR2 SASEGT, per germline. The CDR3 runs to 15 residues. CDR3 sequence: CASTPGHYAGNTIYF. The CDR3 region has the DNA TGTGCCAGCACCCCGGGACACTATGCCGGAAACACCATATATTTT.

This clone appeared a single time. Additional DNA sequences in this sample encode the identical CDR3. The chain carries TRBV5-1 and TRBJ1-1, with 8 bases fitting TRBD1. CDR3 length equals 12 residues. Germline loops: CDR1 SGHRS, CDR2 YFSETQ. The trim removed 4 bases at V and 6 bases at J, leaving 2 bases unmatched. The CDR3 region is CASSLQGAEAFF. The CDR3 coding sequence is TGCGCCAGCAGCCTACAGGGGGCTGAAGCTTTCTTT.

This clone came up once. V gene TRBV7-9 combines with J gene TRBJ2-7, with 11 nucleotides matching TRBD2. The CDR3 loop spans 17 amino acids. V shed 5 bases, J shed 2 bases, and the junction held 11 bases outside the gene matches. Per germline, CDR1 SEHNR and CDR2 FQNEAQ (reference sequence). The CDR3 loop reads CASSQKGTSGLTYEQYF. The CDR3 coding sequence is TGTGCCAGCAGCCAGAAGGGGACTAGCGGTCTGACCTACGAGCAGTACTTC.

The chain uses TRBV28 and TRBJ2-1; 11 bases match TRBD2. The trim removed 4 bases at V and 10 bases at J, leaving 6 bases unmatched. The CDR3 consists of 14 residues. Looked up from germline, CDR1 is MDHEN and CDR2 is SYDVKM. Here the CDR3 DNA reads TGTGCCAGCAGTTCCGGGACTAGCGGCAGGGAGCAGTTCTTC. Its translation is CASSSGTSGREQFF.

The rearrangement uses TRBV27 and TRBJ2-1; D is unresolved. Germline V gene data show CDR1 as MNHEY and CDR2 as SMNVEV (reference sequence). CDR3 length: 11 residues. V was clipped by 5 bases and J by 5 bases, with 4 bases between them. The CDR3, as DNA: TGTGCCAGCAGTACCAACAATGAGCAGTTCTTC. The encoded protein is CASSTNNEQFF.

This rearrangement joins TRBV4-3 to TRBJ1-3; 9 bases are a match to TRBD1. The germline V gene encodes CDR1 LGHNA and CDR2 YSLEER. Trimming cost V 1 base and J 10 bases; bases outside gene matches: 5. The CDR3 is 14 amino acids. The CDR3 loop is CASSQGDRARTIYF. CDR3 coding DNA: TGCGCCAGCAGCCAAGGGGACAGGGCAAGGACCATATATTTT.

The chain couples TRBV7-2 to TRBJ1-2, with a tentative D call TRBD1 (5 bases). The length of the CDR3 is 14 residues. Germline lookup yields CDR1 SGHTA and CDR2 FQGNSA. V lost 1 base, J lost 8 bases, and 14 bases lay in between. The CDR3 here is CASSLEVEGRGYTF. CDR3 DNA: TGTGCCAGCAGCTTAGAGGTAGAGGGGAGAGGCTACACCTTC.

The chain uses TRBV5-6 and TRBJ2-3, with D possibly matching TRBD2 (6 bases). From germline, CDR1 is SGHDT and CDR2 YYEEEE. Trimming left V 4 bases short and J 6 bases short, with 18 bases between. The CDR3 runs to 15 residues. This CDR3 is CASSRGSRGGDTQYF. CDR3 DNA sequence: TGTGCCAGCAGCCGGGGCAGCCGAGGAGGGGATACGCAGTATTTT.

The V gene is TRBV6-1, the J gene TRBJ1-4, with D hard to call. Germline CDR1 is MNHNS and CDR2 is SASEGT. This CDR3 is 16 amino acids long. V dropped 0 bases and J dropped 1 base, with 9 bases sitting between them. Here the CDR3 DNA reads TGTGCCAGCAGTGAAGCGTCTGGAATAACTAATGAAAAACTGTTTTTT. Protein product: CASSEASGITNEKLFF.

The chain carries TRBV6-5 and TRBJ1-1; D possibly corresponds to TRBD1 (5 bases). Trimming removed 1 base from V and 1 base from J, with 10 bases in between. The germline CDR1 and CDR2 sequences are MNHEY and SVGAGI. The CDR3 sequence is 15 residues long. The CDR3 bases are TGTGCCAGCAGTTACTTAAGACAGCCGAACACTGAAGCTTTCTTT. Translation: CASSYLRQPNTEAFF.

Comments on this clone: Its ends do not fully match the called genes, so a read error is possible. This sample also contains other DNA sequences that code for the same CDR3. V and J are TRBV5-4 and TRBJ2-7, with 8 bases fitting TRBD1. The CDR3 is 13 amino acids. In germline, CDR1 is SGHNT, CDR2 YYREEE (reference sequence). The chain's CDR3 is CASSLPDRDEQYF. DNA for the CDR3: TGTGCCAGTAGCTTACCGGACAGGGACGAGCAGTACTTC.

This clone appeared a single time. The gene calls are TRBV2 and TRBJ2-3, with D perhaps matching TRBD1 or TRBD2 (5 bases each). The germline V gene has CDR1 SNHLY and CDR2 FYNNEI. This CDR3 region has 14 residues. V shed 5 bases and J shed 4 bases, with 13 bases lying between them. The CDR3 DNA is TGTGCCAGCAGTTACGGGGCCGGGGCAGATACGCAGTATTTT. This sequence encodes CASSYGAGADTQYF.

The chain links TRBV5-1 to TRBJ2-5; 8 nucleotides agree with TRBD1. From germline, CDR1 is SGHRS and CDR2 YFSETQ. V was clipped by 0 bases and J by 5 bases; unmatched bases: 12. This CDR3 has 17 amino acids. CDR3 amino acids: CASSLVIARTGTETQYF. CDR3 bases: TGCGCCAGCAGCTTGGTTATCGCTAGGACAGGGACGGAGACCCAGTACTTC.